This T cell receptor beta chain was observed in a study of blood T cell repertoires in COVID-19. For the study at large: T cells, B-cell-depleted T cells, or PBMCs provided the cDNA or gDNA that served as material.

Authors' methods: Nucleated cell counts were estimated from reference gene primer amplification. Repertoires were generated with immunoSEQ multiplex PCR, while TCRdb's copy carries only in-frame clones and drops some. Clone size and V and J calls were adopted from that table, with D and trimming inferred from the DNA. The sample lists hundreds of thousands of clones; around nine tenths were seen once. Germline lookup yields CDR1 LNHDA and CDR2 SQIVND (reference sequence). This CDR3 has 15 residues. V dropped 2 bases and J dropped 0 bases, with 10 bases sitting between them. This clonotype originated in a woman aged 70 to 79 with COVID-19, enrolled during active disease. Sequencing used peripheral blood. The chain is built from TRBV19 and TRBJ1-2; no clear D gene. CDR3 loop: CASSISVFTNYGYTF. DNA for the CDR3: TGTGCCAGTAGTATATCCGTCTTTACTAACTATGGCTACACCTTC. The full variable domain, its missing parts supplied by reference TRBV19 and TRBJ1-2, is DGGITQSPKYLFRKEGQNVTLSCEQNLNHDAMYWYRQDPGQGLRLIYYSQIVNDFQKGDIAEGYSVSREKKESFPLTVTSAQKNPTAFYLCASSISVFTNYGYTFGSGTRLTVV.